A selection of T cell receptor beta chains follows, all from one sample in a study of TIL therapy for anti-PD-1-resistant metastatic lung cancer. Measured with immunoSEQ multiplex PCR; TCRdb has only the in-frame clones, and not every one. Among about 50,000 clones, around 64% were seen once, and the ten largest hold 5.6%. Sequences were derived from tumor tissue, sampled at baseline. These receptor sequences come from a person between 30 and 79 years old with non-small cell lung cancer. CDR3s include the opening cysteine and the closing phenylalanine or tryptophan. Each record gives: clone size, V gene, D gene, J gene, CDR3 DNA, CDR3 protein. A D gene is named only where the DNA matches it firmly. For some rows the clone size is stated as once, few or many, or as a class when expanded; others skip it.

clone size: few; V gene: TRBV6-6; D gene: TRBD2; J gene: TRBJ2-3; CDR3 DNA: TGTGCCAGCAGCCGAGGACTAGCGGGAGCAAAAGATACGCAGTATTTT; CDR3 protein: CASSRGLAGAKDTQYF
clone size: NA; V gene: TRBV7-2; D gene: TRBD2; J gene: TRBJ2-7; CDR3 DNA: TGTGCCAGCAGCTTAGCGGCTAGCGGGAACTCCTACGAGCAGTACTTC; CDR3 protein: CASSLAASGNSYEQYF
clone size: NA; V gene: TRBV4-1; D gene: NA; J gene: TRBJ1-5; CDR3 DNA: TGCGCCGCAGGCCGGGCAGACGGGGGAGATCAGCCCCAGCATTTT; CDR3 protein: CAAGRADGGDQPQHF
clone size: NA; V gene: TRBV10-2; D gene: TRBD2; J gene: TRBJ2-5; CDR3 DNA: TGCGCCAGCAGTGAGATGAGGGGAGGGGCTGGGGAGACCCAGTACTTC; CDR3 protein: CASSEMRGGAGETQYF
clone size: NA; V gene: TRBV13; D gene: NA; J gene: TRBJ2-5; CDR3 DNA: TGTGCCAGCAGCTTGCTAGGGTTAGGGGGGGCCCAAGAGACCCAGTACTTC; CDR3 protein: CASSLLGLGGAQETQYF
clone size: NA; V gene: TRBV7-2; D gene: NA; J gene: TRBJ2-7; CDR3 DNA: TGTGCCAGCAGCGGGACACGTTCAAGCGAGCAGTACTTC; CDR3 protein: CASSGTRSSEQYF
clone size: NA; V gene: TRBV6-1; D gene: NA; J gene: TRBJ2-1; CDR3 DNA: TGTGCCAGCAGTATAACAGGGTCCTACAATGAGCAGTTCTTC; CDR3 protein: CASSITGSYNEQFF
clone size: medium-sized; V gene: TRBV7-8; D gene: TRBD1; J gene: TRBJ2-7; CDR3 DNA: TGTGCCAATCCACAGGGGGCCCACGAGCAGTACTTC; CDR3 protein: CANPQGAHEQYF
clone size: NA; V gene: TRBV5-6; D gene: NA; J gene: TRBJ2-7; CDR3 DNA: TGTGCCAGCAGCAAGCTTGGGACGAGCTCCTACGAGCAGTACTTC; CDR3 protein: CASSKLGTSSYEQYF
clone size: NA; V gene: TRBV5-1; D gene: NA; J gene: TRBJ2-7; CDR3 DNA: TGCGCCAGCAGTTCTACTCAGGGACAAGGAGAGCAGTACTTC; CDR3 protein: CASSSTQGQGEQYF
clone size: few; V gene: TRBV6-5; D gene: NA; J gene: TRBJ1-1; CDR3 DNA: TGTGCCAGCAGTTACTCTCAGAACACTGAAGCTTTCTTT; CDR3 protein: CASSYSQNTEAFF
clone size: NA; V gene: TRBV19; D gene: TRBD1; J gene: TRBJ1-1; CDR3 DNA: TGTGCCAGTAGGACAGGGGGCCCTCCGAACACTGAAGCTTTCTTT; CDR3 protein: CASRTGGPPNTEAFF
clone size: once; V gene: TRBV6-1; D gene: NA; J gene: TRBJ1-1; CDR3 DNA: TGTGCCAGCAGTAAAGGACCAGGGGCCTTCTCCCTGAACACTGAAGCTTTCTTT; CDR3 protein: CASSKGPGAFSLNTEAFF
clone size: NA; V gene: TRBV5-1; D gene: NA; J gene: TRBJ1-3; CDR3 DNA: TGCGCCAGCAGCTTGGGAACATCCTATGGGTACACCATATATTTT; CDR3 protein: CASSLGTSYGYTIYF
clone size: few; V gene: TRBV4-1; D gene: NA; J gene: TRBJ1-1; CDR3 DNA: TGCGCCAGCAGCCAACATGGGAGGGCGACATCGAACACTGAAGCTTTCTTT; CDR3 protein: CASSQHGRATSNTEAFF
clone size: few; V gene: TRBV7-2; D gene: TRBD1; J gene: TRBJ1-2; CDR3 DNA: TGTGCCAGCAGCTTAGACAACAGGGGGGCCTATGGCTACACCTTC; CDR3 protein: CASSLDNRGAYGYTF
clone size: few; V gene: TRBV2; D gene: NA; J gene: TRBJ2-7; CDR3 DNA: TGTGCCAGCAGTGAATCTATCTACGAGCAGTACTTC; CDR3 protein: CASSESIYEQYF
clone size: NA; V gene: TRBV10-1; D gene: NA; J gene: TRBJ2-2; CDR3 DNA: TGCGCCAGCAGTGACCCCGGACAAAACACCGGGGAGCTGTTTTTT; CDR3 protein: CASSDPGQNTGELFF
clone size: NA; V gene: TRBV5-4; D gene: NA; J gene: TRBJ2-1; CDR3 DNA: TGTGCCAGCAGCCCGATTGATCAGGGGTTTGAGCAGTTCTTC; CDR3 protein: CASSPIDQGFEQFF
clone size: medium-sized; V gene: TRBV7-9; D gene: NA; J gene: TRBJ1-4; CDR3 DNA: TGTGCCAGCCCCTCGAGTCCTAATGAAAAACTGTTTTTT; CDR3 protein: CASPSSPNEKLFF
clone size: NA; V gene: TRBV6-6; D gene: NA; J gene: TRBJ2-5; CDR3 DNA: TGTGCCAGCAGTTACTCATTGGAGAGGCCCCAGTACTTC; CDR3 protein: CASSYSLERPQYF
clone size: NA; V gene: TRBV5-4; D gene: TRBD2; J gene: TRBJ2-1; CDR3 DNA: TGTGCCAGCAGCCCTGGACTAGCGGGAAGCTCCTACAATGAGCAGTTCTTC; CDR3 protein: CASSPGLAGSSYNEQFF
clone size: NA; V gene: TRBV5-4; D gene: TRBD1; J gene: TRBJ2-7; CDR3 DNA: TGTGCCAGCAGCTTGGCCGTCGGCAGGGGACAGAACGAGCAGTACTTC; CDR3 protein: CASSLAVGRGQNEQYF
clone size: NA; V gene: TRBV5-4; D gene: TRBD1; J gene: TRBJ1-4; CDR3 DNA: TGTGCCAGCAGCTTCGGCGGACAGGGTGATGAAAAACTGTTTTTT; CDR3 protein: CASSFGGQGDEKLFF
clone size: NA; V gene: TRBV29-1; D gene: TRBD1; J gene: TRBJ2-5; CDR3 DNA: TGCAGCGGTCGACAGGGGGCGATAGAATCGGAGACCCAGTACTTC; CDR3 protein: CSGRQGAIESETQYF
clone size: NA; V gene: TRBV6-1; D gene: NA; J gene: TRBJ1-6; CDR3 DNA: TGTGCCAGCAGTGACAACCTTGGTTCACCCCTCCACTTT; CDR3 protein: CASSDNLGSPLHF
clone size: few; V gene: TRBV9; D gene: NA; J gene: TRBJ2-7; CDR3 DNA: TGTGCCAGCAGCGTAGGAGCCTCCTACGAGCAGTACTTC; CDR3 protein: CASSVGASYEQYF
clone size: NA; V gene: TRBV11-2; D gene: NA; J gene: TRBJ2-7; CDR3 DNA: TGTGCCTGGGGAAATAGCTCCTACGAGCAGTACTTC; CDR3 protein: CAWGNSSYEQYF
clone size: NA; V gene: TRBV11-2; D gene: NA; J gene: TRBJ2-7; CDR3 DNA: TGTGCCAGCAGCCCGGGACTCCTTCCCTACGAGCAGTACTTC; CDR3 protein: CASSPGLLPYEQYF
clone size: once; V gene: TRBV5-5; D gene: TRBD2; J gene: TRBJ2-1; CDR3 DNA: TGTGCCAGCAGTCGACTAGCGGGAGGCAACAATGAGCAGTTCTTC; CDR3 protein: CASSRLAGGNNEQFF
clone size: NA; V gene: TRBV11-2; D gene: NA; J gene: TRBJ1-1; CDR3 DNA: TGTGCCAGCAGGCTGGCGGGGCAAAACACTGAAGCTTTCTTT; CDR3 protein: CASRLAGQNTEAFF
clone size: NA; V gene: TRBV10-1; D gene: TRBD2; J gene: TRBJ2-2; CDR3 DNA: TGCGCCAGCAGTGAGGGCGGGAGTGTCGGGGAGCTGTTTTTT; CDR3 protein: CASSEGGSVGELFF
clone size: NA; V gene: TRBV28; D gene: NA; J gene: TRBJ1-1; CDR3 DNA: TGTGCCAGCAGCACCAGGTTAAGGGGGGAAGGGTCTGAAGCTTTCTTT; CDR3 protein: CASSTRLRGEGSEAFF
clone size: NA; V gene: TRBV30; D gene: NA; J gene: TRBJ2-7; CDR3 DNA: TGTGCCTGGAGGGGGGCCTACGAGCAGTACTTC; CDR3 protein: CAWRGAYEQYF
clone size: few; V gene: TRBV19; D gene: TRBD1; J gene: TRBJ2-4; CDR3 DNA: TGTGCCAGTAGTGCCAACAGGGGGCGTGGGAACATTCAGTACTTC; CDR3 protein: CASSANRGRGNIQYF
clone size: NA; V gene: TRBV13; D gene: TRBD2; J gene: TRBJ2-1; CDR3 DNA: TGTGCCAGCAGCGGGCTAGCGGGGGGCAATGAGCAGTTCTTC; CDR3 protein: CASSGLAGGNEQFF
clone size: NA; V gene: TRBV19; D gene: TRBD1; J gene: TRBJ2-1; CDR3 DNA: TGTGCCACCGGGACAGGGAACAATGAGCAGTTCTTC; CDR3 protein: CATGTGNNEQFF
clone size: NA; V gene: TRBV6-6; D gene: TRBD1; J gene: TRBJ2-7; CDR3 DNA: TGTGCCAGCAGTTACGCGGAAGACAGGGGGCCGCAGTACTTC; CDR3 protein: CASSYAEDRGPQYF
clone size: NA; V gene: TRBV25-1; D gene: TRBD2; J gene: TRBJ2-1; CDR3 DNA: TGTGCCAGCAGGGATGATAGCGGGTCCTACAATGAGCAGTTCTTC; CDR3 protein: CASRDDSGSYNEQFF
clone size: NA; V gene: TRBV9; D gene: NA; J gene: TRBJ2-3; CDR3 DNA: TGTGCCAGCAGCGTAGGCCCGCCCACAGATACGCAGTATTTT; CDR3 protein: CASSVGPPTDTQYF
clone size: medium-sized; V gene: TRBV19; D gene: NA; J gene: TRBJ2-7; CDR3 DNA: TGTGCCAGTAGTATATCCGGGAACTCCTACGAGCAGTACTTC; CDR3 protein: CASSISGNSYEQYF
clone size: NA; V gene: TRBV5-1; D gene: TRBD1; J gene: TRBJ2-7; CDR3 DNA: TGCGCCAGCAGCTTCGGGACAGGGTTTACGGACGAGCAGTACTTC; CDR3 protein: CASSFGTGFTDEQYF
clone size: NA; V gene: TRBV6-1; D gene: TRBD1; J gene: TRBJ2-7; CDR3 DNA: TGTGCCAGCAGTGAAGGACAGGGGGCGAGTAAGCAGTACTTC; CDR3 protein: CASSEGQGASKQYF
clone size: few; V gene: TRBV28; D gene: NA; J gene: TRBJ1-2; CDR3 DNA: TGTGCCAGCTTAGGCCGTAACTATGGCTACACCTTC; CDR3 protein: CASLGRNYGYTF
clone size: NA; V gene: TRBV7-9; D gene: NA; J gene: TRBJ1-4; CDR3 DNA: TGTGCCAGCAGCTTAGGTGGAGTCACAACTAATGAAAAACTGTTTTTT; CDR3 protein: CASSLGGVTTNEKLFF
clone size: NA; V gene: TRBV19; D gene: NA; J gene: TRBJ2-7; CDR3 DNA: TGTGCCAGTAGTATGCGGAACGAGCAGTACTTC; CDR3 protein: CASSMRNEQYF
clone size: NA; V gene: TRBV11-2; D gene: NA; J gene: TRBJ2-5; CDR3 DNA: TGTGCCAGCAGCTTATATCCAGGGGGGAACCAAGAGACCCAGTACTTC; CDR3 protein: CASSLYPGGNQETQYF
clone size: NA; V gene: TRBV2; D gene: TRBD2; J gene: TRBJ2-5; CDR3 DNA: TGTGCCAGCAGGGGAGGGTTAGTGGGTGTAACCCAGTACTTC; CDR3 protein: CASRGGLVGVTQYF
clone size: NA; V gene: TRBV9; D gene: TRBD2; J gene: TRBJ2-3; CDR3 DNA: TGTGCCAGCAGCGTAGAAGCGGCGGGAGCTTTCTCTACGCAGTATTTT; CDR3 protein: CASSVEAAGAFSTQYF